The clone carrying this T cell receptor beta chain was seen only a few times. Its antigen is undetermined. The CDR3 totals 15 residues. The V and J ends lost 4 bases and 1 base respectively, with 14 bases between them. CDR1 is SGHRS and CDR2 is YFSETQ in the germline V gene. TCRdb re-called the 5' RACE reads with MiXCR, one entry per CDR3 protein. Of 120,000 or so distinct CDR3 sequences in the sample, approximately 8.4% are singletons; the top ten hold under 40%. The data were taken from a study of T cells after yellow fever vaccination. Study results and caveats: Only a small proportion of the clonotypes turned up in both the CD4 and the CD8 compartments, likely arising from convergent recombination.

V and J are TRBV5-1 and TRBJ1-1; a weak D match, TRBD1 (6 bases). This sequence originates from a man between 18 and 29 years old who received the YFV17D yellow fever vaccine. Source: CD8+ T cells sorted from PBMCs, taken on the day of the yellow fever booster vaccination. The CDR3 reads CASSTQGVGNTEAFF. Here the CDR3 DNA reads TGCGCCAGCAGCACACAGGGAGTAGGGAACACTGAAGCTTTCTTT.